This T cell receptor beta chain stems from a study of early T cells in non-severe SARS-CoV-2 infection. As for the study in general: It was bulk RNA from unsorted whole blood that was sequenced, and the chains were unpaired. Study observations and caveats: Reliance on VDJdb matching favored anti-spike CD8 responses; private and CD4 specificities were missed.

The CDR3 runs 13 residues. Trimming pared 6 bases from V and 1 base from J, leaving 10 bases between. Germline V lookup: CDR1 KGHSH, CDR2 LQKENI. Many counts were recorded for this clonotype. No antigen is known for it. Attached unique molecular identifiers marked individual cDNA molecules. TCRdb processed the 5' RACE reads anew with MiXCR; each CDR3 protein has one entry. Seen here are roughly 12,000 distinct CDR3 sequences, around 5% observed once, and the top ten hold 9.5% to 10%. The V and J genes are TRBV18 and TRBJ2-7; perhaps TRBD1 as D (6 bases). Sequenced input: whole blood. This TCR was recovered from an adult who was a healthcare worker with PCR-confirmed SARS-CoV-2 infection or an uninfected control (not recorded which). The CDR3 nucleotides read TGTGCCAGCTCGAAAACAGGGTCCTACGAGCAGTACTTC. This sequence encodes CASSKTGSYEQYF.